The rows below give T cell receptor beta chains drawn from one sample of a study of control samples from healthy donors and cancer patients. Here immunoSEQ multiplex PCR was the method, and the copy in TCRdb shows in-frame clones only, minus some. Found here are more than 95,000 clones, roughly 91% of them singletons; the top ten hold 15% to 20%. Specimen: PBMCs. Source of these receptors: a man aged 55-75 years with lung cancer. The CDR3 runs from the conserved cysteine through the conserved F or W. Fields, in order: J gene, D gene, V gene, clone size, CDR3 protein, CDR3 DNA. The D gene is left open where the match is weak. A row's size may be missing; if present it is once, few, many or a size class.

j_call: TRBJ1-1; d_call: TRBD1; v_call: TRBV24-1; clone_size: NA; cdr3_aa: CATSSGTGENTEAFF; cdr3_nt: TGTGCCACCAGTTCCGGGACAGGGGAGAACACTGAAGCTTTCTTT
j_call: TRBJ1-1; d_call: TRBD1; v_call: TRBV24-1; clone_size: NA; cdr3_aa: CATRGTGAGTEAFF; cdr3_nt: TGTGCCACCCGAGGGACAGGGGCCGGCACTGAAGCTTTCTTT
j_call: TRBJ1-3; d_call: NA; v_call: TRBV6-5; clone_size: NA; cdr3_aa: CASSWGRNSGNTIYF; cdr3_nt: TGTGCCAGCAGCTGGGGACGGAACTCTGGAAACACCATATATTTT
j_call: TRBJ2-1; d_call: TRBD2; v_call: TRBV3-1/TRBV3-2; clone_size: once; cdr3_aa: CASSQIAGGLKNNEQFF; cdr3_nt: TGTGCCAGCAGCCAGATAGCGGGGGGCCTCAAGAACAATGAGCAGTTCTTC
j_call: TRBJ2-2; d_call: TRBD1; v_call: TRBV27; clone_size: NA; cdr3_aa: CASSYRGQSTNTGELFF; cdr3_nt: TGTGCCAGCAGTTACCGGGGACAGTCCACGAACACCGGGGAGCTGTTTTTT
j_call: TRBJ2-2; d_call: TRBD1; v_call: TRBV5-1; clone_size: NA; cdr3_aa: CASREQGASGELFF; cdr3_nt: TGCGCCAGCAGAGAACAGGGGGCGTCCGGGGAGCTGTTTTTT
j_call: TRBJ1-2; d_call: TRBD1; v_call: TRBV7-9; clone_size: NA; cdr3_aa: CASSLGQGAVYGYTF; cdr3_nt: TGTGCCAGCAGCCTAGGACAGGGGGCTGTCTATGGCTACACCTTC
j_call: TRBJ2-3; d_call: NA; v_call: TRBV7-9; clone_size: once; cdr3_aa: CASSLDLGIASAPDTQYF; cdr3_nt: TGTGCCAGCAGCTTGGACCTGGGAATCGCGAGTGCCCCAGATACGCAGTATTTT
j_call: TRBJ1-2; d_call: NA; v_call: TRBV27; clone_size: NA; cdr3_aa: CASSLEGRAGGYTF; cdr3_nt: TGTGCCAGCAGTTTAGAGGGCAGGGCTGGAGGCTACACCTTC
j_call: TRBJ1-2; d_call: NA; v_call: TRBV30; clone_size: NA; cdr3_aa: CAWSVLGKSLLENGYTF; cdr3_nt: TGTGCCTGGAGTGTACTGGGAAAGTCCCTCCTCGAAAATGGCTACACCTTC
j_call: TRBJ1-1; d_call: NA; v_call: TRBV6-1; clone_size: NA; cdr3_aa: CASSIQGYAEAFF; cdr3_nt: TGTGCCAGCAGTATTCAGGGGTATGCTGAAGCTTTCTTT
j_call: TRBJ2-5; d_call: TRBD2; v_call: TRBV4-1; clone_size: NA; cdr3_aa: CASSQDRGLAGKETQYF; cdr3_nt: TGCGCCAGCAGCCAAGATCGAGGACTAGCGGGGAAAGAGACCCAGTACTTC
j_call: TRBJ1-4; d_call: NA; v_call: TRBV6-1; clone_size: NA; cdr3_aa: CASSEGRWGSATNEKLFF; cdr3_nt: TGTGCCAGCAGTGAAGGCAGGTGGGGGTCTGCAACTAATGAAAAACTGTTTTTT
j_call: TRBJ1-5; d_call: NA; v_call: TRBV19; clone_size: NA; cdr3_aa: CASSIGTADSNQPQHF; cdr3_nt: TGTGCCAGTAGTATTGGTACGGCCGATAGCAATCAGCCCCAGCATTTT
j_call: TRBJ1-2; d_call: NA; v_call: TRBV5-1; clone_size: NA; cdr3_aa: CASSLDGPRGYTF; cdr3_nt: TGCGCCAGCAGCTTGGACGGACCTCGTGGCTACACCTTC
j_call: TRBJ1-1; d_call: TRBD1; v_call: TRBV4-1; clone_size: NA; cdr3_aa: CASSQGMTGGTEAFF; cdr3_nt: TGCGCCAGCAGCCAAGGAATGACAGGGGGTACTGAAGCTTTCTTT
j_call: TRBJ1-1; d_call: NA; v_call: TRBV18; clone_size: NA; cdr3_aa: CASSPPFRAGAEAFF; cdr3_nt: TGTGCCAGCTCACCACCGTTTAGGGCCGGCGCTGAAGCTTTCTTT
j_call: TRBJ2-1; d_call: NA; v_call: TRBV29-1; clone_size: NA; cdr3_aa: CSVEGPSRRGNWEQFF; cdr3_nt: TGCAGCGTTGAAGGGCCTAGCAGACGCGGGAATTGGGAGCAGTTCTTC
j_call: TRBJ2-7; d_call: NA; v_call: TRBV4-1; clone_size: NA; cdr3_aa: CASSQGLGSYEQYF; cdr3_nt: TGCGCCAGCAGCCAAGGTCTCGGGTCCTACGAGCAGTACTTC
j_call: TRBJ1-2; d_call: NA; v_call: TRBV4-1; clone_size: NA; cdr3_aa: CASSPTDDRANYGYTF; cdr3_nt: TGCGCCAGCAGCCCGACTGATGACAGAGCTAACTATGGCTACACCTTC
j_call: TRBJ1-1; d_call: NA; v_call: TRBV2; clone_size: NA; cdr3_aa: CASSYWNTEAFF; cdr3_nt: TGTGCCAGCTCGTACTGGAACACTGAAGCTTTCTTT
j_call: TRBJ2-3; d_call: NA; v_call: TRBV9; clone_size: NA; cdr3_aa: CASSVENPDTQYF; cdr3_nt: TGTGCCAGCAGCGTAGAAAACCCAGATACGCAGTATTTT
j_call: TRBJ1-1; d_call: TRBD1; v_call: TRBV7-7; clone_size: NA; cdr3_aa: CASSKMGQGTEAFF; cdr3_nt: TGTGCCAGCAGCAAGATGGGACAGGGCACTGAAGCTTTCTTT
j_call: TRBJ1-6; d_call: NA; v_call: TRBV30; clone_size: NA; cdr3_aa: CAWSNYVDSYNSPLHF; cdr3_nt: TGTGCCTGGAGTAATTACGTGGACTCCTATAATTCACCCCTCCACTTT
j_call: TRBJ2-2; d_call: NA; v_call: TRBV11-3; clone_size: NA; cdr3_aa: CASLGDTGELFF; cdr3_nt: TGTGCCAGCCTAGGGGACACCGGGGAGCTGTTTTTT
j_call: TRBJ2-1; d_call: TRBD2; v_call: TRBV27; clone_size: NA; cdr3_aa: CASSSLTDWTSNEQFF; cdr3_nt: TGTGCCAGCAGTTCGCTAACGGATTGGACTAGCAATGAGCAGTTCTTC
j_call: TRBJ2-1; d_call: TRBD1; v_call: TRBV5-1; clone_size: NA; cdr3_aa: CASSSQTGTVYNEQFF; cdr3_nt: TGCGCCAGCAGCTCACAGACCGGGACAGTCTACAATGAGCAGTTCTTC
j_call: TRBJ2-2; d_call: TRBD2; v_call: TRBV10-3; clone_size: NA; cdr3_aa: CAIKPSGGRNTGELFF; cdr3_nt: TGTGCCATCAAGCCTTCGGGGGGAAGGAACACCGGGGAGCTGTTTTTT
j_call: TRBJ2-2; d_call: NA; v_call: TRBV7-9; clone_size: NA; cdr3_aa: CASRRNANTGELFF; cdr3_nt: TGTGCCAGCAGACGAAACGCGAACACCGGGGAGCTGTTTTTT
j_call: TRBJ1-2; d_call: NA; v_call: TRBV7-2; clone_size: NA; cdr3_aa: CASAQGRNYGYTF; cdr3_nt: TGTGCCAGCGCCCAGGGAAGAAACTATGGCTACACCTTC
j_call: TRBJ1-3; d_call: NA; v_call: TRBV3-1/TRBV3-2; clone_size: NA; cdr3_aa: CASSQSTQGHGNTIYF; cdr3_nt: TGTGCCAGCAGCCAATCGACTCAGGGGCACGGAAACACCATATATTTT